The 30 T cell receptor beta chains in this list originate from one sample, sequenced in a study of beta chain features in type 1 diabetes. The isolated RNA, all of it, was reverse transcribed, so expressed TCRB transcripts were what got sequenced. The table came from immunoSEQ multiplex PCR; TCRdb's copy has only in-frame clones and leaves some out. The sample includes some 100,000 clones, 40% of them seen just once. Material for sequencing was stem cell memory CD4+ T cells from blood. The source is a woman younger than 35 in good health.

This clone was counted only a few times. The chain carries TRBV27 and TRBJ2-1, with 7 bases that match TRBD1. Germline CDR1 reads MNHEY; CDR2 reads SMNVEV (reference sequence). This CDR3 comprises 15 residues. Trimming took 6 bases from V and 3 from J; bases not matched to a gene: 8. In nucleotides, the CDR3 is TGTGCCAGCAGCCCCCTGACAGGGCGCTACAATGAGCAGTTCTTC. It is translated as CASSPLTGRYNEQFF.

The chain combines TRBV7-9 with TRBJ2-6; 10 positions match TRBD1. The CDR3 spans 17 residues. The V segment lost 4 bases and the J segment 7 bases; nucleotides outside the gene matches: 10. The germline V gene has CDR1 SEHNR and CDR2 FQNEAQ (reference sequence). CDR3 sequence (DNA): TGTGCCAGCAGCTCCGGACAGGGGGGCTCTGCAGCCAACGTCCTGACTTTC. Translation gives CASSSGQGGSAANVLTF.

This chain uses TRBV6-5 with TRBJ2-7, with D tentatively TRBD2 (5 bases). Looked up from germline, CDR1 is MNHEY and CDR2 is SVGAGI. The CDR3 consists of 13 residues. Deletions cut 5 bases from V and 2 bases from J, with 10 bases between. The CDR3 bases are TGTGCCAGCAGTCCTGGACTGACCTACGAGCAGTACTTC. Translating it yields CASSPGLTYEQYF.

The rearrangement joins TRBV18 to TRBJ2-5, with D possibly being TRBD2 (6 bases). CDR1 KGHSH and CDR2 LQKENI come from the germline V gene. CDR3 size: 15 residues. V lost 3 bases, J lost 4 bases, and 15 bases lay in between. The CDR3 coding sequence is TGTGCCAGCTCACCTCGGGGGAGCCTCGGAGAGACCCAGTACTTC. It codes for CASSPRGSLGETQYF.

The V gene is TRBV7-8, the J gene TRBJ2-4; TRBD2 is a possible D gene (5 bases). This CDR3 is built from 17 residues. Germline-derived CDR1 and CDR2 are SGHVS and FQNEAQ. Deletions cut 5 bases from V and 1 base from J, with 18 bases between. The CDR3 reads CASSKPLDGSAKNIQYF. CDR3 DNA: TGTGCCAGCAGCAAGCCACTAGACGGTAGTGCCAAAAACATTCAGTACTTC. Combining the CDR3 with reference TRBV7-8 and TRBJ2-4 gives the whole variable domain GAGVSQSPRYKVAKRGQDVALRCDPISGHVSLFWYQQALGQGPEFLTYFQNEAQLDKSGLPSDRFFAERPEGSVSTLKIQRTQQEDSAVYLCASSKPLDGSAKNIQYFGAGTRLSVL.

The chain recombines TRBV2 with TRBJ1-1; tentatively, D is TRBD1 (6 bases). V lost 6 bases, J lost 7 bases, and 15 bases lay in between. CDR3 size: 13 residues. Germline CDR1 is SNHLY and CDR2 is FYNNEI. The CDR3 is CASRTGIVGEAFF. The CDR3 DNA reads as TGTGCCAGCAGAACAGGGATTGTAGGTGAAGCTTTCTTT.

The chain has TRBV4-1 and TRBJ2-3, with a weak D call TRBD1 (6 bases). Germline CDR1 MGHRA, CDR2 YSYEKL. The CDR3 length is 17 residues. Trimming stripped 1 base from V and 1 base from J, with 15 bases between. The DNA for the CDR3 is TGCGCCAGCAGCCAAGTACGGACAGCCCGTGGCACAGATACGCAGTATTTT. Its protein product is CASSQVRTARGTDTQYF.

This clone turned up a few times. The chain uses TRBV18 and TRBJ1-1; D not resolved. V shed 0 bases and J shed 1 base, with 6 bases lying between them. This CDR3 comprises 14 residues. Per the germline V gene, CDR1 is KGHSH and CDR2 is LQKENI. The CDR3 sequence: CASSPPPGNTEAFF. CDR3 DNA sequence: TGTGCCAGCTCACCACCGCCGGGGAACACTGAAGCTTTCTTT.

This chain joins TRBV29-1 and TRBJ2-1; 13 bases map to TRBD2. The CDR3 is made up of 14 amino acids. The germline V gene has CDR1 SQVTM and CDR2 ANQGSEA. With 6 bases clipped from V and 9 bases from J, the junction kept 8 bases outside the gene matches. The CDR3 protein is CSVAPGLAGFEQFF. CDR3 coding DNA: TGCAGCGTGGCACCGGGACTAGCGGGATTTGAGCAGTTCTTC.

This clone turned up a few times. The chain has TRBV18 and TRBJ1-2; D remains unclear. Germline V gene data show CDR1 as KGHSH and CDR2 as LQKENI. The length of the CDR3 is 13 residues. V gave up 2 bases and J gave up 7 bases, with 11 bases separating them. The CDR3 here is CASSPGGSSGYTF. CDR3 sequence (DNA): TGTGCCAGCTCACCAGGAGGGTCGAGTGGCTACACCTTC.

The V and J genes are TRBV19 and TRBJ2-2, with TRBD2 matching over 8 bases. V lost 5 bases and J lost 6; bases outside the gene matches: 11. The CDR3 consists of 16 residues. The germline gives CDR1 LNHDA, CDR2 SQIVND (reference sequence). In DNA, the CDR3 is TGTGCCAGTAGTTTCGTAGCGGGAATTATATCCGGGGAGCTGTTTTTT. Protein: CASSFVAGIISGELFF.

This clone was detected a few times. The CDR3 bases are TGCAGTGCTAGACTCAGCTACGAGCAGTACTTC. This gives the protein CSARLSYEQYF. This sequence joins TRBV20-1 and TRBJ2-7; D call uncertain. V shed 2 bases and J shed 3 bases, with 5 bases lying between them. This CDR3 spans 11 amino acids. CDR1 DFQATT and CDR2 SNEGSKA come from the germline V gene (reference sequence).

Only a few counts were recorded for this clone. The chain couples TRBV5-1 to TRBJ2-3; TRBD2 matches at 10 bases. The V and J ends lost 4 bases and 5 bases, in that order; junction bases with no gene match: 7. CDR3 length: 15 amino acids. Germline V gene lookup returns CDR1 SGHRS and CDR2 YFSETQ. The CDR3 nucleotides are TGCGCCAGCAGCGTGGGACTAGCGATAGGAGATACGCAGTATTTT. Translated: CASSVGLAIGDTQYF.

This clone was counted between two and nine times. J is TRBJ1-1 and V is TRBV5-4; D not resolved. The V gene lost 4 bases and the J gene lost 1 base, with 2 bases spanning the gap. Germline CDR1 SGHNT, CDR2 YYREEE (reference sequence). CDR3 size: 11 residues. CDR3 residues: CASSQNTEAFF. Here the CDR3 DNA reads TGTGCCAGCAGCCAGAACACTGAAGCTTTCTTT.

The CDR3 here is CASSLAGSGNQPQHF. In DNA, the CDR3 is TGTGCCAGCAGCTTAGCCGGGTCTGGCAATCAGCCCCAGCATTTT. The gene calls are TRBV7-9 and TRBJ1-5; unclear D gene. CDR1 is SEHNR and CDR2 is FQNEAQ in the germline V gene (reference sequence). The ends were cut back, 0 bases at V and 2 bases at J, with 8 bases in the middle. The CDR3 is made up of 15 amino acids.

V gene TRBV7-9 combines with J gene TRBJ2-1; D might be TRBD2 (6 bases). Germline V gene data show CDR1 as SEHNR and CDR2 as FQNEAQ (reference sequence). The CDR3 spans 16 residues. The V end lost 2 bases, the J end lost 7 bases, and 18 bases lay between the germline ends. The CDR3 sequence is CASSLRVSGFWNEQFF. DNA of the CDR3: TGTGCCAGCAGCTTACGAGTTAGCGGATTTTGGAATGAGCAGTTCTTC.

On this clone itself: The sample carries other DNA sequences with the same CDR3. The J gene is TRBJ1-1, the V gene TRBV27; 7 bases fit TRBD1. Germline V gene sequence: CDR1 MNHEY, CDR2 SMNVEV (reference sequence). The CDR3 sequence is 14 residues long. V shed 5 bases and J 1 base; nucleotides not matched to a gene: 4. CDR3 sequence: CASSTRTGNTEAFF. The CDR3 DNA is TGTGCCAGCAGTACGAGGACAGGGAACACTGAAGCTTTCTTT.

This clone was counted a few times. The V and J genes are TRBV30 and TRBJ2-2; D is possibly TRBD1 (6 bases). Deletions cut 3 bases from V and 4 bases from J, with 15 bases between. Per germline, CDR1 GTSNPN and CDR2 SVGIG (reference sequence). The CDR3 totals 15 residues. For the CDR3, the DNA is TGTGCCTGGAGCTTCTCCTCAGGGGCCACCGGGGAGCTGTTTTTT. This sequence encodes CAWSFSSGATGELFF.

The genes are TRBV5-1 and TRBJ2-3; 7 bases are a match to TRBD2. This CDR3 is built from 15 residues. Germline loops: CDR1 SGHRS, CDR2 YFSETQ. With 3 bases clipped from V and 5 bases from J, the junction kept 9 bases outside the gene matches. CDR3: CASSSSKASGDTQYF. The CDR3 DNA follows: TGCGCCAGCAGCTCATCTAAAGCTAGCGGAGATACGCAGTATTTT.

The CDR3 loop reads CASSVGTGSDTQYF. DNA for the CDR3: TGCGCCAGCAGCGTCGGGACAGGGTCAGATACGCAGTATTTT. V is TRBV5-1 and J is TRBJ2-3; 9 nucleotides match TRBD1. The V gene end was trimmed by 4 bases and the J gene end by 4 bases; junction bases not matched to a gene: 4. Germline V lookup: CDR1 SGHRS, CDR2 YFSETQ. The CDR3 has 14 residues.

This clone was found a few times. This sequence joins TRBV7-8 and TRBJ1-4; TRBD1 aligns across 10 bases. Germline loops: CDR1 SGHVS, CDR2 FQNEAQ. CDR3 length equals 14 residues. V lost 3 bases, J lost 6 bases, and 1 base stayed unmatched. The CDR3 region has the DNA TGTGCCAGCAGCTTGGACAGGGGGGATGAAAAACTGTTTTTT. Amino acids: CASSLDRGDEKLFF. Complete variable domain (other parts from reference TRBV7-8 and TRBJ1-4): GAGVSQSPRYKVAKRGQDVALRCDPISGHVSLFWYQQALGQGPEFLTYFQNEAQLDKSGLPSDRFFAERPEGSVSTLKIQRTQQEDSAVYLCASSLDRGDEKLFFGSGTQLSVL.

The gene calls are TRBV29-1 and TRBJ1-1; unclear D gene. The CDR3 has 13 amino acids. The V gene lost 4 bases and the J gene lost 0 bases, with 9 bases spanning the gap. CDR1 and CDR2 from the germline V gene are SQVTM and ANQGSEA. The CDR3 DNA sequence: TGCAGCGTTGCCCGGTCGATGAACACTGAAGCTTTCTTT. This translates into CSVARSMNTEAFF.

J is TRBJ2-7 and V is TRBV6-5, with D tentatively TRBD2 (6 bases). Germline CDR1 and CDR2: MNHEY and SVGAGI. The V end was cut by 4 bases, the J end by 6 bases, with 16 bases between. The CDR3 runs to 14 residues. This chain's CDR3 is CASSSVEGPFEQYF. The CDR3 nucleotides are TGTGCCAGCAGTTCTGTGGAGGGCCCGTTCGAGCAGTACTTC.

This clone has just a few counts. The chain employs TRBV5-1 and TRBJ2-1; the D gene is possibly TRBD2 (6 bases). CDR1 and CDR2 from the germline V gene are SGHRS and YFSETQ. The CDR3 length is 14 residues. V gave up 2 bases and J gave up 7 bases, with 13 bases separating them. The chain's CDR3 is CASSFGLNFNEQFF. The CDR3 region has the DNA TGCGCCAGCAGCTTCGGACTAAATTTTAATGAGCAGTTCTTC.

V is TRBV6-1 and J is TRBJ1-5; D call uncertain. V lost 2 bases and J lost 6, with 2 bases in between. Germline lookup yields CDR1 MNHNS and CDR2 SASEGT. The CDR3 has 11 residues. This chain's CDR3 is CASSELQPQHF. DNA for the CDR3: TGTGCCAGCAGTGAACTTCAGCCCCAGCATTTT.

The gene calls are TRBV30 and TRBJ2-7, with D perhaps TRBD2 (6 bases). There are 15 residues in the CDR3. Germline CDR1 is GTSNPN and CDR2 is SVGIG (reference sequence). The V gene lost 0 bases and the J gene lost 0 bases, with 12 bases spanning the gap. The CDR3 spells CAWSVEAGYSYEQYF. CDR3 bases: TGTGCCTGGAGTGTAGAGGCGGGATACTCCTACGAGCAGTACTTC.

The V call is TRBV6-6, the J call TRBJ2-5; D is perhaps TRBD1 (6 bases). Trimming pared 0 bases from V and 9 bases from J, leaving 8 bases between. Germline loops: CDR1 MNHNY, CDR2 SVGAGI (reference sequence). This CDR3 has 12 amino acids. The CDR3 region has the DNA TGTGCCAGCAGTTACTCCGAGGGGGCCCAGTACTTC. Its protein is CASSYSEGAQYF.

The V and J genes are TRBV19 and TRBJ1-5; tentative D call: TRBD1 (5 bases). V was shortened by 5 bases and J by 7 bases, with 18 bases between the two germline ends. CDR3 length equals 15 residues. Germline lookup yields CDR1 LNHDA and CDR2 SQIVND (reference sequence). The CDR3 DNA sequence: TGTGCCAGTAGTTCCCAGGGTGGAGCAGGGCAGCCCCAGCATTTT. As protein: CASSSQGGAGQPQHF.

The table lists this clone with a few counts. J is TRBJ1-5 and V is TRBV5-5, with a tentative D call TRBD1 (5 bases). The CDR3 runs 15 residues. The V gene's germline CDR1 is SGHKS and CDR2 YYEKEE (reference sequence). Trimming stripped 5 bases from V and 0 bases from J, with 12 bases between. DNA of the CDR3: TGTGCCAGCAGTAAGGGCAGGGCTAGCAATCAGCCCCAGCATTTT. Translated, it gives CASSKGRASNQPQHF.

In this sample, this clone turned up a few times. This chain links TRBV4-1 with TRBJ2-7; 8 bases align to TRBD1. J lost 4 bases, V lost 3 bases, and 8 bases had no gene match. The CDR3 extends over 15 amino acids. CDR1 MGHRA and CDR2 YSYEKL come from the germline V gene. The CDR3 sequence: CASSQQTGAWYEQYF. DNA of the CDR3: TGCGCCAGCAGCCAGCAGACAGGGGCTTGGTACGAGCAGTACTTC.